This record concerns one T cell receptor beta chain sequence. The CDR3 has 12 residues. Trimming removed 4 bases at V and 0 bases at J, with 5 bases between. Germline lookup yields CDR1 GTSNPN and CDR2 SVGIG (reference sequence). The data derive from a study of cytomegalovirus exposure and HLA in healthy donors. Use of 60 Vbeta and 13 Jbeta primers characterized the PCR. The assay was immunoSEQ multiplex PCR, and TCRdb's table has in-frame clones only and misses some. The data contain 190,000 or so clones, 80% of them singletons. Sample: PBMCs. The V gene is TRBV30, the J gene TRBJ2-3, with D unresolved. The sequence was collected from a boy aged 10-17 years in good health and CMV-seronegative. The CDR3 sequence: CAWTHSTDTQYF. The DNA for the CDR3 is TGTGCCTGGACACACAGCACAGATACGCAGTATTTT. Combining the CDR3 with reference TRBV30 and TRBJ2-3 gives the whole variable domain SQTIHQWPATLVQPVGSPLSLECTVEGTSNPNLYWYRQAAGRGLQLLFYSVGIGQISSEVPQNLSASRPQDRQFILSSKKLLLSDSGFYLCAWTHSTDTQYFGPGTRLTVL.